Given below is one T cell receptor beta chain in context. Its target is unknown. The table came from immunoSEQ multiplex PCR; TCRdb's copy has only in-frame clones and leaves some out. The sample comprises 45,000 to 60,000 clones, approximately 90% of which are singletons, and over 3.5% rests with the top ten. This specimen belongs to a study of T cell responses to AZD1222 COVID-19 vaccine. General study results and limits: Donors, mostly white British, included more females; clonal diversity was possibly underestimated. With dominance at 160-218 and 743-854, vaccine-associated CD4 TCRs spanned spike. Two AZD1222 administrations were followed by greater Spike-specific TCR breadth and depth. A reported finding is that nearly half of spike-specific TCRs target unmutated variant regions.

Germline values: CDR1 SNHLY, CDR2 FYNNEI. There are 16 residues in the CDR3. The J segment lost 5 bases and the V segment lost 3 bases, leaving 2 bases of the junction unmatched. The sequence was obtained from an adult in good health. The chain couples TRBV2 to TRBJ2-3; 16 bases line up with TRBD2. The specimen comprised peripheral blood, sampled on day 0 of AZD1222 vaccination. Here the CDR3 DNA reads TGTGCCAGCAGTGAGGGACTAGCGGGGGGGCGAGATACGCAGTATTTT. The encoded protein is CASSEGLAGGRDTQYF.